Each of the 26 T cell receptor beta chains below was sequenced from the same sample in a study of T cell responses to AZD1222 COVID-19 vaccine. Data came from immunoSEQ multiplex PCR; TCRdb stores just in-frame clones and leaves some out. Altogether 65,000 to 85,000 clones are present, 80% being singletons, with the ten largest covering over 12%. The starting material was peripheral blood, obtained 28 days after the second AZD1222 dose. The receptors come from an adult who received the AZD1222 COVID-19 vaccine.

The chain couples TRBV6-2 or TRBV6-3 to TRBJ2-3; a weak D match, TRBD2 (6 bases). In germline, CDR1 is MNHEY, CDR2 SVGEGT. This CDR3 is built from 15 residues. V shed 6 bases and J shed 11 bases, with 24 bases lying between them. As DNA, the CDR3 is TGTGCCAGCAGCCGCCGGGACTCCATCGGGGTGGTGCAGTATTTT. This codes for CASSRRDSIGVVQYF.

This chain connects TRBV5-1 to TRBJ2-3; 7 nucleotides line up with TRBD1. The J segment lost 2 bases and the V segment lost 2 bases, leaving 5 bases of the junction unmatched. CDR1 and CDR2 (germline): SGHRS, YFSETQ. This CDR3 region has 15 residues. The CDR3 here is CASSFSGTATDTQYF. The CDR3 DNA reads as TGCGCCAGCAGCTTCTCCGGGACAGCCACAGATACGCAGTATTTT.

The V call is TRBV4-1, the J call TRBJ2-6; TRBD1 might be the D (6 bases). CDR3 length equals 18 residues. Germline assignment: CDR1 MGHRA and CDR2 YSYEKL. V was shortened by 0 bases and J by 3 bases, with 15 bases between the two germline ends. In DNA, the CDR3 is TGCGCCAGCAGCCAAGAAGGCAGGGGATCTAGTGGGGCCAACGTCCTGACTTTC. Protein sequence: CASSQEGRGSSGANVLTF.

With respect to this clone: Other DNA sequences in this sample translate to the same CDR3. This chain joins TRBV19 and TRBJ2-3, with D perhaps matching TRBD1 (6 bases). V lost 5 bases to trimming and J lost 0 bases, with 15 bases between them. The CDR3 has 16 residues. Germline V lookup: CDR1 LNHDA, CDR2 SQIVND (reference sequence). The CDR3 region has the DNA TGTGCCAGTAGTGGCACGGGACACCCTAGCACAGATACGCAGTATTTT. Amino acids: CASSGTGHPSTDTQYF. The full variable domain, with the rest looked up from reference TRBV19 and TRBJ2-3, is DGGITQSPKYLFRKEGQNVTLSCEQNLNHDAMYWYRQDPGQGLRLIYYSQIVNDFQKGDIAEGYSVSREKKESFPLTVTSAQKNPTAFYLCASSGTGHPSTDTQYFGPGTRLTVL.

The V and J genes are TRBV5-1 and TRBJ2-5; 12 bases fit TRBD1. Germline CDR1 is SGHRS and CDR2 is YFSETQ. V trimming: 4 bases; J trimming: 2 bases; junction bases outside the gene matches: 6. The CDR3 loop spans 16 amino acids. CDR3 residues: CASSDRDRGLQETQYF. CDR3 nucleotides: TGCGCCAGCAGCGACCGGGACAGGGGGCTTCAAGAGACCCAGTACTTC.

J is TRBJ2-2 and V is TRBV4-2; tentatively, D is TRBD1 or TRBD2 (7 bases each). The CDR3 length is 17 residues. With 4 bases removed from V and 4 bases from J, the gap between germline ends came to 19 bases. Germline V gene sequence: CDR1 LGHNA, CDR2 YNFKEQ. The DNA of the CDR3 is TGTGCCAGCAGCCCCCAAGGGAGGGGGCGGAGCACCGGGGAGCTGTTTTTT. Protein product: CASSPQGRGRSTGELFF.

The chain recombines TRBV4-3 with TRBJ1-2, with D maybe TRBD1 (5 bases). This CDR3 has 14 amino acids. CDR1 LGHNA and CDR2 YSLEER come from the germline V gene. Trimming took 0 bases from V and 4 from J, leaving 9 bases between them. The CDR3 loop reads CASSQERGPYGYTF. CDR3 nucleotides: TGCGCCAGCAGCCAAGAGCGGGGCCCCTATGGCTACACCTTC.

The chain carries TRBV5-6 and TRBJ1-5, with a possible D match to TRBD1 (5 bases). The V and J ends lost 3 bases and 5 bases respectively, with 12 bases between them. The CDR3 covers 14 residues. From germline, CDR1 is SGHDT and CDR2 YYEEEE. CDR3 in amino acids: CASSWGVAYQPQHF. CDR3 nucleotide sequence: TGTGCCAGCAGCTGGGGGGTTGCTTATCAGCCCCAGCATTTT.

The genes are TRBV7-9 and TRBJ1-6, with D maybe TRBD1 (5 bases). Trimming cost V 5 bases and J 7 bases, with 12 bases left between them. The CDR3 totals 14 residues. Germline V lookup: CDR1 SEHNR, CDR2 FQNEAQ (reference sequence). The CDR3 protein is CASSPWDGNSPLHF. The CDR3 bases are TGTGCCAGCAGCCCATGGGACGGAAATTCACCCCTCCACTTT.

The chain couples TRBV25-1 to TRBJ1-1; 8 positions agree with TRBD1. Per germline, CDR1 MGHDK and CDR2 SYGVNS. The CDR3 spans 13 residues. With 5 bases clipped from V and 4 bases from J, the junction kept 3 bases outside the gene matches. CDR3 loop: CASSYTGGTEAFF. CDR3 sequence (DNA): TGTGCCAGCAGTTACACAGGGGGCACTGAAGCTTTCTTT.

The V gene is TRBV3-1 (or the pseudogene TRBV3-2), the J gene TRBJ1-2, with 10 bases identical to TRBD1. The CDR3 runs to 17 residues. Germline V gene lookup returns CDR1 LGHDT and CDR2 YNNKEL (reference sequence). V lost 4 bases, J lost 6 bases, and 14 bases stayed unmatched. CDR3: CASSPYQGQGTGHGYTF. CDR3 bases: TGTGCCAGCAGCCCCTATCAGGGACAGGGGACGGGGCATGGCTACACCTTC.

This clone was detected only once. This chain connects TRBV6-5 to TRBJ1-2; tentative D call: TRBD1 (6 bases). CDR1 and CDR2 (germline): MNHEY, SVGAGI. This CDR3 comprises 15 residues. The V and J ends lost 10 bases and 2 bases respectively, with 20 bases between them. CDR3 in DNA: TGTGCCACCCTAGGGGGAACGGGTTTAAACTATGGCTACACCTTC. Residues: CATLGGTGLNYGYTF.

The chain couples TRBV10-3 to TRBJ2-2, with TRBD2 matching 7 bases. The J segment lost 5 bases and the V segment lost 6 bases, leaving 6 bases of the junction unmatched. Germline V CDR1 and CDR2: ENHRY, SYGVKD. This CDR3 spans 14 amino acids. CDR3: CAISEAGLTGELFF. CDR3 sequence (DNA): TGTGCCATCAGCGAAGCGGGATTGACCGGGGAGCTGTTTTTT.

J is TRBJ2-4 and V is TRBV14, with D hard to call. CDR3 length: 13 amino acids. Germline CDR1 and CDR2: SGHDN and FVKESK. V was pared by 1 base and J by 12 bases, with 13 bases between. The CDR3 nucleotides are TGTGCCAGCAGCCAAGGGGCGGCAGCTTATCAGTACTTC. Translated, it gives CASSQGAAAYQYF.

The rearrangement links TRBV7-2 to TRBJ1-4, with 10 bases that match TRBD1. Germline assignment: CDR1 SGHTA and CDR2 FQGNSA. The CDR3 is 14 residues long. V lost 5 bases, J lost 10 bases, and 7 bases stayed unmatched. CDR3 in amino acids: CASSLDRGITKLFF. CDR3 DNA: TGTGCCAGCAGCCTGGACAGGGGGATCACAAAACTGTTTTTT.

This clone was counted between two and nine times. The chain uses TRBV3-1 (or the pseudogene TRBV3-2) and TRBJ1-2, with 8 bases that match TRBD1. CDR3 size: 15 residues. Germline CDR1 LGHDT, CDR2 YNNKEL (reference sequence). V lost 9 bases, J lost 2 bases, and 11 bases stayed unmatched. The CDR3 spells CASSDPRGPNYGYTF. The CDR3 DNA follows: TGTGCCAGTTCAGATCCCAGGGGGCCCAACTATGGCTACACCTTC.

The chain is built from TRBV18 and TRBJ1-1; D ambiguous. The germline V gene encodes CDR1 KGHSH and CDR2 LQKENI. This CDR3 contains 14 residues. V was shortened by 2 bases and J by 1 base, with 8 bases between the two germline ends. The CDR3 DNA sequence: TGTGCCAGCTCACCAACAACAGCGAACACTGAAGCTTTCTTT. Protein: CASSPTTANTEAFF.

The chain's CDR3 is CASSVAGGTEAFF. As DNA, the CDR3 is TGTGCCAGCAGTGTGGCAGGGGGTACTGAAGCTTTCTTT. The rearrangement links TRBV2 to TRBJ1-1, with TRBD1 identical over 7 bases. V was pared by 4 bases and J by 5 bases, with 4 bases of the junction left unmatched. This CDR3 is built from 13 residues. Germline CDR1 SNHLY, CDR2 FYNNEI.

V is TRBV3-1 (or the pseudogene TRBV3-2) and J is TRBJ1-1; D gene uncertain. V was trimmed by 2 bases and J by 10 bases, leaving 14 bases between them. The CDR3 has 13 amino acids. Germline CDR1 reads LGHDT; CDR2 reads YNNKEL (reference sequence). The CDR3 spells CASSQSGLNRAFF. CDR3 nucleotides: TGTGCCAGCAGCCAATCGGGTCTCAACCGAGCTTTCTTT.

This chain connects TRBV5-5 to TRBJ1-4; unclear D gene. This CDR3 has 15 residues. V was pared by 3 bases and J by 2 bases, with 11 bases between. Germline V lookup: CDR1 SGHKS, CDR2 YYEKEE (reference sequence). The CDR3 sequence is CASSSSGFTNEKLFF. As DNA, the CDR3 is TGTGCCAGCAGCTCAAGTGGATTTACTAATGAAAAACTGTTTTTT.

The chain links TRBV2 to TRBJ1-1, with TRBD1 matching 7 bases. The CDR3 runs to 14 residues. Trimming took 7 bases from V and 4 from J; bases not matched to a gene: 9. CDR1 is SNHLY and CDR2 is FYNNEI in the germline V gene. For the CDR3, the DNA is TGTGCCAGCAACGTCAGGGGGTTCGGCACTGAAGCTTTCTTT. Its protein product is CASNVRGFGTEAFF.

The chain recombines TRBV19 with TRBJ1-3; 8 bases fit TRBD1. CDR1 is LNHDA and CDR2 is SQIVND in the germline V gene (reference sequence). This CDR3 has 15 residues. After removal of 0 bases from V and 6 bases from J, the junction contained 4 bases not matched to a gene. The DNA of the CDR3 is TGTGCCAGTAGTATAGAAGGCAGGGGGCTAAACACCATATATTTT. This codes for CASSIEGRGLNTIYF.

V is TRBV30 and J is TRBJ1-1; D is unresolved. The germline V gene has CDR1 GTSNPN and CDR2 SVGIG (reference sequence). Trimming pared 4 bases from V and 2 bases from J, leaving 11 bases between. The CDR3 has 13 amino acids. The CDR3 sequence: CAWKVGLNTEAFF. CDR3 nucleotide sequence: TGTGCCTGGAAGGTAGGACTAAACACTGAAGCTTTCTTT.

The chain has TRBV5-6 and TRBJ1-1; D call uncertain. V lost 1 base and J 2 bases, leaving 9 bases between the germline ends. From germline, CDR1 is SGHDT and CDR2 YYEEEE. The CDR3 has 14 amino acids. This CDR3 is CASSLWSANTEAFF. DNA of the CDR3: TGTGCCAGCAGCTTGTGGTCGGCTAACACTGAAGCTTTCTTT.

This rearrangement joins TRBV7-2 to TRBJ2-2, with TRBD1 identical over 7 bases. In germline, CDR1 is SGHTA, CDR2 FQGNSA. CDR3 length equals 15 residues. The J segment lost 7 bases and the V segment lost 5 bases, leaving 10 bases of the junction unmatched. DNA for the CDR3: TGTGCCAGCAGCGACACTAGGGGGCTGGGCGGGGAGCTGTTTTTT. Translated, it gives CASSDTRGLGGELFF.

The gene calls are TRBV7-9 and TRBJ2-7; no clear D. Trimming pared 1 base from V and 0 bases from J, leaving 7 bases between. The CDR3 runs 14 residues. Germline V gives CDR1 SEHNR, CDR2 FQNEAQ (reference sequence). DNA of the CDR3: TGTGCCAGCAGCTTAGAGGTAACCTCCTACGAGCAGTACTTC. It translates to CASSLEVTSYEQYF. The whole variable domain, remainder taken from reference TRBV7-9 and TRBJ2-7, is DTGVSQNPRHKITKRGQNVTFRCDPISEHNRLYWYRQTLGQGPEFLTYFQNEAQLEKSRLLSDRFSAERPKGSFSTLEIQRTEQGDSAMYLCASSLEVTSYEQYFGPGTRLTVT.